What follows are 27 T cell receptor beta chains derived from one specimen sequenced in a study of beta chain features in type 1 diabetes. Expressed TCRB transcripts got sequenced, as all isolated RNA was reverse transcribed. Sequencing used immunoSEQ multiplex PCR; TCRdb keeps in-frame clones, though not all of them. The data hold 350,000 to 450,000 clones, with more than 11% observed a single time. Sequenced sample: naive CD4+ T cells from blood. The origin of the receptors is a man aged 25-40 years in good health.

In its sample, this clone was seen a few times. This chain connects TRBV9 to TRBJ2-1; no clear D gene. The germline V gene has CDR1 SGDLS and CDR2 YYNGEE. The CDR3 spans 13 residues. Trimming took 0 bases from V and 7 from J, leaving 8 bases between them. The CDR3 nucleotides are TGTGCCAGCAGCGTAGCACAAATGAATGAGCAGTTCTTC. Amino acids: CASSVAQMNEQFF.

DNA for the CDR3: TGTGCCAGCTCATCCTCCCCCCTGGGGGCCTCCTACGAGCAGTACGTC. Protein product: CASSSSPLGASYEQYV. The genes are TRBV18 and TRBJ2-7, with TRBD1 as a possible D gene (6 bases). There are 16 residues in the CDR3. Germline V gene lookup returns CDR1 KGHSH and CDR2 LQKENI. The germline V and J ends were trimmed by 5 bases and 0 bases, with 17 bases remaining between them.

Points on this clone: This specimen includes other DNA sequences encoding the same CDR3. The chain's CDR3 is CASSDGRMNTEAFF. The CDR3 bases are TGTGCCAGTTCGGACGGAAGGATGAACACTGAAGCTTTCTTT. This chain links TRBV19 with TRBJ1-1; D gene uncertain. The CDR3 covers 14 residues. The germline V and J ends were trimmed by 8 bases and 0 bases, with 13 bases remaining between them. Germline loops: CDR1 LNHDA, CDR2 SQIVND (reference sequence).

This chain's CDR3 is CASSWPDSQETQYF. The CDR3 nucleotides are TGTGCCAGCAGCTGGCCGGATAGCCAAGAGACCCAGTACTTC. The genes are TRBV5-4 and TRBJ2-5; D uncertain. Germline V gene sequence: CDR1 SGHNT, CDR2 YYREEE (reference sequence). The CDR3 is 14 amino acids. V gave up 3 bases and J gave up 1 base, with 10 bases separating them.

The CDR3 sequence is CASSLGQGSAEAFF. The CDR3 bases are TGTGCCAGCAGCCTCGGACAGGGGAGCGCTGAAGCTTTCTTT. The rearrangement uses TRBV7-9 and TRBJ1-1; TRBD1 agrees at 9 bases. CDR3 length equals 14 residues. Germline V gene sequence: CDR1 SEHNR, CDR2 FQNEAQ (reference sequence). Germline trimming cut 5 bases from V and 6 bases from J; bases unmatched to any gene: 7.

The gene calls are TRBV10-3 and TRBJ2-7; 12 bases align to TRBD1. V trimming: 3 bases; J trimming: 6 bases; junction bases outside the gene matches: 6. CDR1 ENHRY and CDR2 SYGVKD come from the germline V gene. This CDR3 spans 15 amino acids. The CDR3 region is CAISDRDRGLSEQYF. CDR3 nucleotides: TGTGCCATCAGTGACCGGGACAGGGGGCTCTCCGAGCAGTACTTC.

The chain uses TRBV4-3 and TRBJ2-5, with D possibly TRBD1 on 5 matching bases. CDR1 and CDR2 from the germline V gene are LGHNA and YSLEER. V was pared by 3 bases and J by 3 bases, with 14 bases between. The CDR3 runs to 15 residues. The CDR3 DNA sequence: TGCGCCAGCAGCCAGGCAGGGCTACGAAAAGAGACCCAGTACTTC. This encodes CASSQAGLRKETQYF.

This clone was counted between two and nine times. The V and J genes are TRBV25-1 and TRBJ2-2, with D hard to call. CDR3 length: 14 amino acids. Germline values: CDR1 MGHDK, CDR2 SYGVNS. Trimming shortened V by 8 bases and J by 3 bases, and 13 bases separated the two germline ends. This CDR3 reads CASGRSLYTGELFF. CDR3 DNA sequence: TGTGCCAGCGGTCGTAGTTTGTACACCGGGGAGCTGTTTTTT.

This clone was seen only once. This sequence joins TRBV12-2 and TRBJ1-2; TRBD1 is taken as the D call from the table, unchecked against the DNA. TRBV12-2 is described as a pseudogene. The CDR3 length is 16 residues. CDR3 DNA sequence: TGTGCAAGTCGCTTAGTGACTGGACAGGGGGTGTATGGCTACACCTTC. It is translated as CASRLVTGQGVYGYTF.

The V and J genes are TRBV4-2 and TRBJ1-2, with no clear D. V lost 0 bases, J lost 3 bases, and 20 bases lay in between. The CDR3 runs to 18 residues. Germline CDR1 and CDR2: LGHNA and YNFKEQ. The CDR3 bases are TGTGCCAGCAGCCAAGATCCCCTGGTAGGTTGGAGTCACTATGGCTACACCTTC. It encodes CASSQDPLVGWSHYGYTF.

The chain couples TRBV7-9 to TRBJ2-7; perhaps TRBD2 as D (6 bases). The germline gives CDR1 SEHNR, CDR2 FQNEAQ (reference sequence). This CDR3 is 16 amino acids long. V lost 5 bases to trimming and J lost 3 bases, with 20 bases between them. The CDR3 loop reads CASSLVTGLSNYEQYV. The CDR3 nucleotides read TGTGCCAGCAGCCTGGTGACGGGACTGAGTAACTACGAGCAGTACGTC.

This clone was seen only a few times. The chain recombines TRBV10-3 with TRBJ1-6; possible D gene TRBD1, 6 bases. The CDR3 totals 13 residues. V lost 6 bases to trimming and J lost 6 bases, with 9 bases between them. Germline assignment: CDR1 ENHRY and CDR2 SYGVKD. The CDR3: CAIRGTSNSPLHF. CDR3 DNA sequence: TGTGCCATCAGAGGGACATCTAATTCACCCCTCCACTTT.

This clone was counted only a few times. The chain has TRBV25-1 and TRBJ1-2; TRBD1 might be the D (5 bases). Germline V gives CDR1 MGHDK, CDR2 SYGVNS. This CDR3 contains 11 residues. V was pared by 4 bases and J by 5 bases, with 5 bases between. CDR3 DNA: TGTGCCAGCAGTGCAGGGTATGGCTACACCTTC. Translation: CASSAGYGYTF.

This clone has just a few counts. CDR3 coding DNA: TGTGCCACCTCCGGACCTGAAGCTTTCTTT. This translates into CATSGPEAFF. V and J are TRBV7-9 and TRBJ1-1; D uncertain. Trimming removed 10 bases from V and 6 bases from J, with 9 bases in between. CDR1 SEHNR and CDR2 FQNEAQ come from the germline V gene (reference sequence). CDR3 length: 10 residues.

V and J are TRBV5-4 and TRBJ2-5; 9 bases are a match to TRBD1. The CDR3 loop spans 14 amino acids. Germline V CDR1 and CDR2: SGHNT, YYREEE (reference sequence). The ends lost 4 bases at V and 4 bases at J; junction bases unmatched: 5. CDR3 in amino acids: CASSRDRATETQYF. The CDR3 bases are TGTGCCAGCAGCCGGGACAGGGCCACAGAGACCCAGTACTTC. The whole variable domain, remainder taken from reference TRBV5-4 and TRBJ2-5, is ETGVTQSPTHLIKTRGQQVTLRCSSQSGHNTVSWYQQALGQGPQFIFQYYREEENGRGNFPPRFSGLQFPNYSSELNVNALELDDSALYLCASSRDRATETQYFGPGTRLLVL.

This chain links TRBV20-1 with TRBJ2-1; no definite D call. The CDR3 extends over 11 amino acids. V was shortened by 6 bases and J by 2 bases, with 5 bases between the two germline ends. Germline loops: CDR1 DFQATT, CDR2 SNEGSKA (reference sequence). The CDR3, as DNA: TGCAGTGCGGAGACCTACAATGAGCAGTTCTTC. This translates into CSAETYNEQFF.

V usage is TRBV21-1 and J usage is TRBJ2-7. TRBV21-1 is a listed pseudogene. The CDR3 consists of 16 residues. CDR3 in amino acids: CASSTHRAVSSYEQYV. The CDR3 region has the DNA TGTGCCAGCAGCACCCATCGGGCCGTGAGCTCCTACGAGCAGTACGTC.

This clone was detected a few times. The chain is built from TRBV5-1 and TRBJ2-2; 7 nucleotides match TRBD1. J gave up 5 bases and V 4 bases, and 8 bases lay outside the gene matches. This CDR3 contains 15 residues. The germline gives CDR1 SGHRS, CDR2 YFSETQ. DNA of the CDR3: TGCGCCAGCAGCATTCACAGGGGCGGAACCGGGGAGCTGTTTTTT. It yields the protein CASSIHRGGTGELFF.

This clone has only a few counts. Here the CDR3 reads CASSSPVRVSDGYTF. CDR3 DNA sequence: TGTGCCAGCAGCTCCCCCGTGAGGGTTTCCGATGGCTACACCTTC. V usage is TRBV7-9 and J usage is TRBJ1-2, with no clear D. The germline gives CDR1 SEHNR, CDR2 FQNEAQ (reference sequence). V lost 4 bases and J 6 bases, leaving 18 bases between the germline ends. The CDR3 sequence is 15 residues long.

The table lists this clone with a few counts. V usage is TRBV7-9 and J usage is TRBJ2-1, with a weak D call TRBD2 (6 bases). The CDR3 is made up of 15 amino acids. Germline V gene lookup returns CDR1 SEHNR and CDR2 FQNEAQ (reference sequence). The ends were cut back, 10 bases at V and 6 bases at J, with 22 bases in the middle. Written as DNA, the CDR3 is TGTGCCATTCAGGAGGGCTCGAGTTGGTTCAATGAGCAGTTCTTC. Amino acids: CAIQEGSSWFNEQFF.

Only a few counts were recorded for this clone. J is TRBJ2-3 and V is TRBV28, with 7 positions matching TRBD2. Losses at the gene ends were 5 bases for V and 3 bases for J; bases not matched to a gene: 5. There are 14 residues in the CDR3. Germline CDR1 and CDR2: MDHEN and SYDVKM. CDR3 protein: CASSPAGVTDTQYF. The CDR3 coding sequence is TGTGCCAGCAGTCCGGCGGGAGTGACAGATACGCAGTATTTT.

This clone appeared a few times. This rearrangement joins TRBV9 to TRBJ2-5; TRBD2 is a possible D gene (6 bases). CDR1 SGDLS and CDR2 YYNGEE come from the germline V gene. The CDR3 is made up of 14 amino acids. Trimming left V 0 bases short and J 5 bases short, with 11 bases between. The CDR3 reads CASSVGPGVETQYF. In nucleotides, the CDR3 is TGTGCCAGCAGCGTAGGGCCGGGAGTGGAGACCCAGTACTTC.

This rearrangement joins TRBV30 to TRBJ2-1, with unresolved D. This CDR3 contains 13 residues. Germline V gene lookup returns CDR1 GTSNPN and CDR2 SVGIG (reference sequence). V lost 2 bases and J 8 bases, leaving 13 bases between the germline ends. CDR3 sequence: CAWSSTTVDEQFF. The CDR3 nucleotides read TGTGCCTGGAGTTCCACTACTGTTGATGAGCAGTTCTTC. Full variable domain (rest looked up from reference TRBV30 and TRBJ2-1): SQTIHQWPATLVQPVGSPLSLECTVEGTSNPNLYWYRQAAGRGLQLLFYSVGIGQISSEVPQNLSASRPQDRQFILSSKKLLLSDSGFYLCAWSSTTVDEQFFGPGTRLTVL.

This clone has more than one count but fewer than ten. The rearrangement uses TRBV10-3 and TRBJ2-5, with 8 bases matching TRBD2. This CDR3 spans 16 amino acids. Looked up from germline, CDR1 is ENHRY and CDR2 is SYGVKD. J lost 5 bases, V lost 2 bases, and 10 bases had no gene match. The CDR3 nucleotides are TGTGCCATCAGTGAGCCGGGACTAGTACGACCGGAGACCCAGTACTTC. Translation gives CAISEPGLVRPETQYF.

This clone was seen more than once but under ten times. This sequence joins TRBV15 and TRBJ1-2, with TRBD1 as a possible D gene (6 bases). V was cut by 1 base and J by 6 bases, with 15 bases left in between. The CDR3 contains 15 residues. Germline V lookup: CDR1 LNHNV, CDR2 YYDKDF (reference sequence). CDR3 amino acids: CATSRGRTADHGYTF. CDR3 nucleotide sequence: TGTGCCACCAGCAGAGGTAGGACAGCGGATCATGGCTACACCTTC.

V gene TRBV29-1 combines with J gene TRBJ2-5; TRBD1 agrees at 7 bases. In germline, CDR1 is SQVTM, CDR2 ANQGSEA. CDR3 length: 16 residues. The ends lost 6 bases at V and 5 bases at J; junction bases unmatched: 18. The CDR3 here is CSVSDLRGSLFETQYF. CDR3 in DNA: TGCAGCGTGTCCGATCTCAGGGGGTCTTTGTTCGAGACCCAGTACTTC.

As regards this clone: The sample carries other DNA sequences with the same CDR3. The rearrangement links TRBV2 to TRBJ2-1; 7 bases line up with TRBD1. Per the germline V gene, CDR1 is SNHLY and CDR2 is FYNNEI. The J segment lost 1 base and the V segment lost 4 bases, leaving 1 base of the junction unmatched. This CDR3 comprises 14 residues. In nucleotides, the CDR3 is TGTGCCAGCAGTGTGGACAGGTCCTACAATGAGCAGTTCTTC. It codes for CASSVDRSYNEQFF.